The 9 T cell receptor beta chains below all came from one sample that was sequenced in a study of blood T cell repertoires in COVID-19. Here immunoSEQ multiplex PCR was the method, and the copy in TCRdb shows in-frame clones only, minus some. The repertoire includes 230,000 or so clones, around 90% of them detected once, and roughly 14% sits in the top ten. The sequenced sample was PBMCs or T cells enriched from blood (not recorded which). These TCRs come from a woman in her fifties or sixties with acute COVID-19.

With regard to this clone: One end of the junction varies from germline; a read error may be responsible. The chain links TRBV27 to TRBJ2-7, with TRBD2 identical over 9 bases. Germline CDR1 reads MNHEY; CDR2 reads SMNVEV (reference sequence). This CDR3 contains 14 residues. In nucleotides, the CDR3 is TGTGCCAGCCGTTTTAGCGGGAGTCTGAACGAGCAGTACTTC. This gives the protein CASRFSGSLNEQYF.

The chain has TRBV23-1 and TRBJ1-1, with a tentative D call TRBD1 (6 bases). TRBV23-1 is an ORF; its function is uncertain. The CDR3 loop spans 19 amino acids. Deletions cut 6 bases from V and 0 bases from J, with 26 bases between. Written as DNA, the CDR3 is TGCGCCAGCAGCCTCACTCGACCGTTCAGGGGAGTCCTGAACACTGAAGCTTTCTTT. Translating it yields CASSLTRPFRGVLNTEAFF.

The chain is built from TRBV3-1 (or the pseudogene TRBV3-2) and TRBJ2-7; 10 positions match TRBD2. The CDR3 loop spans 15 amino acids. With 4 bases clipped from V and 0 bases from J, the junction kept 3 bases outside the gene matches. Germline V gene data show CDR1 as LGHDT and CDR2 as YNNKEL (reference sequence). This chain's CDR3 is CASSPSSGSSYEQYF. The CDR3 DNA reads TGTGCCAGCAGCCCCTCTAGCGGGAGCTCCTACGAGCAGTACTTC.

The genes are TRBV18 and TRBJ2-1; possibly TRBD2 for D (5 bases). V shed 3 bases and J shed 2 bases, with 23 bases lying between them. The CDR3 length is 19 residues. From germline, CDR1 is KGHSH and CDR2 LQKENI. The DNA for the CDR3 is TGTGCCAGCTCACCCCCGCTTGCGGAGGTGCGGTCTGCCTACAATGAGCAGTTCTTC. It codes for CASSPPLAEVRSAYNEQFF.

The CDR3 sequence: CASSVLGAPGDTQYF. The CDR3 DNA is TGTGCCAGCAGCGTACTGGGGGCCCCTGGGGATACGCAGTATTTT. The chain combines TRBV9 with TRBJ2-3; D is possibly TRBD1 (6 bases). The germline V gene has CDR1 SGDLS and CDR2 YYNGEE. CDR3 length equals 15 residues. Trimming stripped 1 base from V and 6 bases from J, with 15 bases between.

The rearrangement joins TRBV30 to TRBJ2-7, with D perhaps TRBD1 (6 bases). With 4 bases removed from V and 2 bases from J, the gap between germline ends came to 12 bases. Germline CDR1 and CDR2: GTSNPN and SVGIG (reference sequence). The CDR3 sequence is 13 residues long. CDR3 coding DNA: TGTGCCTGGAAAGGACAGCTTACCTACGAGCAGTACTTC. It specifies CAWKGQLTYEQYF.

The chain links TRBV18 to TRBJ1-1, with TRBD1 matching 8 bases. Germline V gene lookup returns CDR1 KGHSH and CDR2 LQKENI. After removal of 6 bases from V and 1 base from J, the junction contained 4 bases not matched to a gene. This CDR3 comprises 14 residues. CDR3 sequence reads: CASSPQGANTEAFF. The CDR3 DNA sequence: TGTGCCAGCTCGCCCCAGGGGGCGAACACTGAAGCTTTCTTT.

The chain couples TRBV29-1 to TRBJ1-1; D is possibly TRBD1 (6 bases). Trimming removed 1 base from V and 4 bases from J, with 10 bases in between. Germline CDR1 reads SQVTM; CDR2 reads ANQGSEA. There are 13 residues in the CDR3. The CDR3 DNA reads as TGCAGCGTTGAAGGGTTAGGGGGCACTGAAGCTTTCTTT. Translating it yields CSVEGLGGTEAFF.

The chain recombines TRBV7-8 with TRBJ1-5, with D unclear. The CDR3 spans 18 residues. V was shortened by 5 bases and J by 2 bases, with 22 bases between the two germline ends. Germline loops: CDR1 SGHVS, CDR2 FQNEAQ. CDR3 loop: CASSRRSTGDKRNQPQHF. CDR3 coding DNA: TGTGCCAGCAGCCGCCGTTCGACCGGGGATAAACGCAATCAGCCCCAGCATTTT.